The 15 T cell receptor beta chains given below trace back to one sample, sequenced in a study of PD-1 blockade in classical Hodgkin lymphoma. Sequencing used immunoSEQ multiplex PCR; TCRdb keeps in-frame clones, though not all of them. The profile shows some 26,000 clones, 84% of them singletons. In every patient, relapse followed autologous stem cell transplantation, while exposure to brentuximab vedotin differed. Using magnetic negative selection, the CD4+ T cells were separated out of thawed PBMCs. The material sequenced was CD4+ T cells from blood, taken at baseline. These receptor sequences come from a human donor with classical Hodgkin lymphoma.

This clone was observed once. The rearrangement uses TRBV7-3 and TRBJ1-1; D remains unclear. This CDR3 region has 13 residues. Between the trimmed V and J ends, which lost 1 base and 3 bases, there was a span of 6 bases. Per the germline V gene, CDR1 is SGHTA and CDR2 is FQGTGA. The CDR3 DNA is TGTGCCAGCAGCTTAAACCTGGACACTGAAGCTTTCTTT. Translation gives CASSLNLDTEAFF.

The V and J genes are TRBV19 and TRBJ2-6; no clear D gene. The V gene lost 2 bases and the J gene lost 2 bases, with 13 bases spanning the gap. Germline CDR1 LNHDA, CDR2 SQIVND (reference sequence). This CDR3 comprises 17 residues. The CDR3 reads CASSISARLTGANVLTF. The CDR3 DNA reads TGTGCCAGTAGTATATCGGCCAGATTGACTGGGGCCAACGTCCTGACTTTC.

The CDR3 DNA follows: TGCGCCAGCAGCCGTAGCCTGACAGGGGATGAAAATGAGCAGTTCTTC. Amino acids: CASSRSLTGDENEQFF. The rearrangement links TRBV5-1 to TRBJ2-1, with 8 nucleotides matching TRBD1. The CDR3 loop spans 16 amino acids. V was pared by 4 bases and J by 7 bases, with 13 bases of the junction left unmatched. Germline assignment: CDR1 SGHRS and CDR2 YFSETQ.

This clone was observed once. The J gene is TRBJ1-4, the V gene TRBV6-5, with 7 bases identical to TRBD1. The CDR3 is 14 amino acids. The V gene end was trimmed by 6 bases and the J gene end by 7 bases; junction bases not matched to a gene: 8. Per germline, CDR1 MNHEY and CDR2 SVGAGI. This CDR3 reads CASRQRTGGEKLFF. The CDR3 coding sequence is TGTGCCAGCAGGCAAAGGACAGGAGGTGAAAAACTGTTTTTT.

The V and J genes are TRBV29-1 and TRBJ2-3, with 10 bases that match TRBD1. Losses at the gene ends were 6 bases for V and 2 bases for J; bases not matched to a gene: 5. This CDR3 is built from 14 residues. Per germline, CDR1 SQVTM and CDR2 ANQGSEA. CDR3 sequence: CSVGQGTVTDTQYF. For the CDR3, the DNA is TGCAGCGTGGGACAGGGGACCGTCACAGATACGCAGTATTTT.

The V and J genes are TRBV2 and TRBJ2-2; D is undetermined. Trimming shortened V by 5 bases and J by 6 bases, and 4 bases separated the two germline ends. The germline CDR1 and CDR2 sequences are SNHLY and FYNNEI. The CDR3 extends over 11 amino acids. In nucleotides, the CDR3 is TGTGCCAGCAGTTACTCCGGGGAGCTGTTTTTT. It is translated as CASSYSGELFF.

This clone was picked up one time. V and J are TRBV7-2 and TRBJ1-2; D not resolved. This CDR3 region has 15 residues. Trimming removed 5 bases at V and 5 bases at J, with 18 bases between. Germline CDR1 SGHTA, CDR2 FQGNSA. CDR3 loop: CASSLDVQLLYGYTF. The CDR3 region has the DNA TGTGCCAGCAGCCTCGACGTCCAGCTACTTTATGGCTACACCTTC. Filled out from reference TRBV7-2 and TRBJ1-2, the complete variable domain reads GAGVSQSPSNKVTEKGKDVELRCDPISGHTALYWYRQSLGQGLEFLIYFQGNSAPDKSGLPSDRFSAERTGGSVSTLTIQRTQQEDSAVYLCASSLDVQLLYGYTFGSGTRLTVV.

V and J are TRBV7-3 and TRBJ2-3, with D hard to call. CDR1 and CDR2 from the germline V gene are SGHTA and FQGTGA. V was cut by 5 bases and J by 4 bases, with 10 bases left in between. This CDR3 has 13 amino acids. CDR3 sequence (DNA): TGTGCCAGCAGCGCTCGGAGTCCAGATACGCAGTATTTT. Translation: CASSARSPDTQYF. The variable domain in full, with the rest retrieved from reference TRBV7-3 and TRBJ2-3, is GAGVSQTPSNKVTEKGKYVELRCDPISGHTALYWYRQSLGQGPEFLIYFQGTGAADDSGLPNDRFFAVRPEGSVSTLKIQRTERGDSAVYLCASSARSPDTQYFGPGTRLTVL.

This chain links TRBV18 with TRBJ2-5, with unresolved D. CDR1 is KGHSH, CDR2 LQKENI, per germline. Between the trimmed V and J ends, which lost 6 bases and 0 bases, there was a span of 5 bases. The CDR3 loop spans 12 amino acids. The CDR3 bases are TGTGCCAGCTCGTCTTACCAAGAGACCCAGTACTTC. Translating it yields CASSSYQETQYF.

This clone was observed a single time. The rearrangement uses TRBV5-1 and TRBJ2-2, with TRBD1 identical over 7 bases. The germline V gene encodes CDR1 SGHRS and CDR2 YFSETQ. V dropped 7 bases and J dropped 1; count of bases not matched to a gene: 4. There are 14 residues in the CDR3. The CDR3 coding sequence is TGCGCCAGCGGAAGGACAGGGAACACCGGGGAGCTGTTTTTT. This gives the protein CASGRTGNTGELFF.

The rearrangement uses TRBV7-2 and TRBJ1-2; no firm D call. The length of the CDR3 is 13 residues. V was cut by 2 bases and J by 8 bases, with 12 bases left in between. CDR1 is SGHTA, CDR2 FQGNSA, per germline. The CDR3 DNA follows: TGTGCCAGCAGCTTAAATTCCGCGCGGGGCTACACCTTC. Protein product: CASSLNSARGYTF.

The gene calls are TRBV5-5 and TRBJ1-1; 7 positions match TRBD1. Germline CDR1 SGHKS, CDR2 YYEKEE (reference sequence). The V and J ends lost 7 bases and 5 bases, in that order; junction bases with no gene match: 8. The CDR3 loop spans 13 amino acids. The CDR3 DNA reads as TGTGCCAGCGGGGAGCAGGGGGGAACTGAAGCTTTCTTT. As protein: CASGEQGGTEAFF.

In its sample, this clone was seen once. V usage is TRBV5-1 and J usage is TRBJ2-7; 7 bases line up with TRBD1. J lost 5 bases, V lost 4 bases, and 9 bases had no gene match. The CDR3 has 14 residues. From germline, CDR1 is SGHRS and CDR2 YFSETQ. CDR3 residues: CASSTGQAENEQYF. The CDR3, as DNA: TGCGCCAGCAGCACCGGACAGGCGGAGAACGAGCAGTACTTC.

The V call is TRBV6-6, the J call TRBJ2-2; 12 bases agree with TRBD2. Germline V gives CDR1 MNHNY, CDR2 SVGAGI (reference sequence). The CDR3 length is 15 residues. V dropped 11 bases and J dropped 7; count of bases not matched to a gene: 11. The CDR3 DNA follows: TGTGCCGCGGCCCCTAGCGGGGGGGGCGGCGGGGAGCTGTTTTTT. Protein: CAAAPSGGGGGELFF.

The rearrangement uses TRBV7-2 and TRBJ2-7; D is unresolved. The germline CDR1 and CDR2 sequences are SGHTA and FQGNSA. CDR3 size: 15 residues. V dropped 5 bases and J dropped 1 base, with 15 bases sitting between them. CDR3 bases: TGTGCCAGCAGCCCTACTCTCTACCTTTCCTACGAGCAGTACTTC. As protein: CASSPTLYLSYEQYF. Drawing the rest from reference TRBV7-2 and TRBJ2-7, the complete variable domain is GAGVSQSPSNKVTEKGKDVELRCDPISGHTALYWYRQSLGQGLEFLIYFQGNSAPDKSGLPSDRFSAERTGGSVSTLTIQRTQQEDSAVYLCASSPTLYLSYEQYFGPGTRLTVT.